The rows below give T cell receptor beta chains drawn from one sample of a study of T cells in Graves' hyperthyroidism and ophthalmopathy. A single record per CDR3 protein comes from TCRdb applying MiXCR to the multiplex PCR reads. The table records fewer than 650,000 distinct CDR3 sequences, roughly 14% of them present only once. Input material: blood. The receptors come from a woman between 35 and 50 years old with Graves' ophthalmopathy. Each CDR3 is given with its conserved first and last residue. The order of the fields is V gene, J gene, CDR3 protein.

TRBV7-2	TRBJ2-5	CASSPAGGPGTQYF
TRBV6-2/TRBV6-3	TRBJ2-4	CASSYVKNIQYF
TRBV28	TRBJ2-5	CASKHRGGTQYF
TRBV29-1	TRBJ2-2	CSVSTDSGELFF
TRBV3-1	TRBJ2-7	CASSQGEKPEQYF
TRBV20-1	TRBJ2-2	CSARSRRGGGELFF
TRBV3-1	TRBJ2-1	CASSQDLTGVSYNEQFF
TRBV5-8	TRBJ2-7	CASSIGQVLPYEQYF
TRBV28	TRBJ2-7	CASSLDKRYYEQYF
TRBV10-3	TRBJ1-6	CAISESGPMNSPLHF
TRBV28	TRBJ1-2	CASSLVSNDGYTF
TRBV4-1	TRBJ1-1	CASSQGTLGNTEAFF
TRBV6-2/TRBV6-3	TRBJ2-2	CASTFGGELFF
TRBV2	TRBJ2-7	CASSRDQASEQYF
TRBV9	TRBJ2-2	CASSEGGTGERFF
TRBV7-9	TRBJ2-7	CASNKLPGSDEQYF
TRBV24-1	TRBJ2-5	CATSDFGIGRETQYF
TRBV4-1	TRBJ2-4	CASSQLVSGGSLNIQYF
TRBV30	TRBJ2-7	CAWSKPTGLSYEQYF
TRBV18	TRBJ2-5	CASSWDPQETQYF
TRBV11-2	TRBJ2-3	CASSLVAKHTDTQYF
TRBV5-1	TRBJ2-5	CASSSAGTSGQETQYF
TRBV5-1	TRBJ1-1	CASSLGTGMGTEAFF
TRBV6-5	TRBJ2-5	CASSYTGGGSETQYF
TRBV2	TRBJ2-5	CASSEAAGVEETQYF
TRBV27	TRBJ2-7	CASSATGAHYEQYF
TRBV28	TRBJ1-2	CASSFGGVGYGYTF
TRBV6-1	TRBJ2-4	CASSPSTPLAKNIQYF
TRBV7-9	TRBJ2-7	CASSSAAAGEQYF
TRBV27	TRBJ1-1	CASNRWGTANTEAFF
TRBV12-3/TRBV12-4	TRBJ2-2	CASTTQLLEGHGTGELFF
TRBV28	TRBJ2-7	CASRDGSSYEQYF
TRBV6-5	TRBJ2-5	CASSYTGLSPGAQYF
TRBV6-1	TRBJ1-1	CASSAAGYGAFF
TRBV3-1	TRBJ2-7	CASSQDGASADEQYF
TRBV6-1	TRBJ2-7	CASCLTILWPYEQYF